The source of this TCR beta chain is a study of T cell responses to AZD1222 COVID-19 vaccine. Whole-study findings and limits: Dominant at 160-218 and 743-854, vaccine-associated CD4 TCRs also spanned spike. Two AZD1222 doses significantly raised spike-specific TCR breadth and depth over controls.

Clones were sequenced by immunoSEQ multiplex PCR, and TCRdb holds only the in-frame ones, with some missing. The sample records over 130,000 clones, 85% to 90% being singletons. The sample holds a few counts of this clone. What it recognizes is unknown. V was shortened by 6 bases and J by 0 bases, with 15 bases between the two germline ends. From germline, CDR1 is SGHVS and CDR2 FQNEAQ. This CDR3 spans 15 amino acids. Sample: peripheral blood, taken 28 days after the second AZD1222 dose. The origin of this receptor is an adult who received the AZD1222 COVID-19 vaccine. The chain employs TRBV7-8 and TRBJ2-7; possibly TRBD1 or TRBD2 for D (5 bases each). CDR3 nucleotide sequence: TGTGCCAGCAGGGGGGACGCCGACTTCTCCTACGAGCAGTACTTC. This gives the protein CASRGDADFSYEQYF.